One sample yielded the 30 T cell receptor beta chains listed below, sequenced in a study of T cell changes during pregnancy in multiple sclerosis. The protocol was immunoSEQ multiplex PCR, while the TCRdb copy is restricted to in-frame clones and leaves out a portion. The table includes fewer than 70,000 clones, more than 75% detected once. Here the sequenced sample was peripheral blood, taken in the third trimester of pregnancy. All receptors come from a female donor with multiple sclerosis, enrolled in a pregnancy study.

The chain joins TRBV19 to TRBJ1-2, with 7 bases matching TRBD1. CDR1 is LNHDA, CDR2 SQIVND, per germline (reference sequence). The CDR3 extends over 13 amino acids. The trim removed 4 bases at V and 4 bases at J, leaving 3 bases unmatched. The CDR3 protein is CASSTRDSYGYTF. CDR3 DNA: TGTGCCAGTAGTACCCGGGACAGCTATGGCTACACCTTC. The whole variable domain, filled in from reference TRBV19 and TRBJ1-2, reads DGGITQSPKYLFRKEGQNVTLSCEQNLNHDAMYWYRQDPGQGLRLIYYSQIVNDFQKGDIAEGYSVSREKKESFPLTVTSAQKNPTAFYLCASSTRDSYGYTFGSGTRLTVV.

This chain links TRBV5-1 with TRBJ2-7; D might be TRBD1 (6 bases). The CDR3 has 16 amino acids. Germline V gene sequence: CDR1 SGHRS, CDR2 YFSETQ. The ends were cut back, 4 bases at V and 2 bases at J, with 19 bases in the middle. The CDR3 DNA sequence: TGCGCCAGCAGCCTGACCCGGACAGCGGCCACCTACGAGCAGTACTTC. Its translation: CASSLTRTAATYEQYF.

CDR3: CASSSSGGGTDTQYF. The CDR3 DNA reads as TGTGCCAGCAGCTCAAGCGGGGGGGGCACAGATACGCAGTATTTT. The chain has TRBV5-4 and TRBJ2-3; TRBD2 agrees at 10 bases. Trimming cost V 3 bases and J 1 base; bases outside gene matches: 2. Germline assignment: CDR1 SGHNT and CDR2 YYREEE (reference sequence). CDR3 length: 15 amino acids.

The table lists this clone with a count of one. V gene TRBV27 combines with J gene TRBJ2-1, with TRBD2 matching over 15 bases. Germline loops: CDR1 MNHEY, CDR2 SMNVEV (reference sequence). This CDR3 comprises 20 residues. Trimming cost V 5 bases and J 9 bases; bases outside gene matches: 20. For the CDR3, the DNA is TGTGCCAGCAGTCCTATAGCGATCGGGACTAGCGGGGGGCCGTGGGGTGAGCAGTTCTTC. Its translation is CASSPIAIGTSGGPWGEQFF.

The table lists this clone with a few counts. The rearrangement joins TRBV10-1 to TRBJ1-4; maybe TRBD1 (6 bases). Trimming shortened V by 8 bases and J by 4 bases, and 11 bases separated the two germline ends. The germline gives CDR1 WNHNN, CDR2 SYGVQD (reference sequence). The CDR3 is 13 residues long. CDR3: CASPDSFNEKLFF. The CDR3 region has the DNA TGCGCCAGCCCGGACAGCTTTAATGAAAAACTGTTTTTT.

A single count supports this clone. The rearrangement joins TRBV7-3 to TRBJ2-3; D gene ambiguous. The length of the CDR3 is 13 residues. V dropped 1 base and J dropped 4 bases, with 6 bases sitting between them. From germline, CDR1 is SGHTA and CDR2 FQGTGA. The CDR3 here is CASSLIRADTQYF. The DNA for the CDR3 is TGTGCCAGCAGCTTAATTAGAGCAGATACGCAGTATTTT.

This sequence joins TRBV4-1 and TRBJ1-2; 8 bases line up with TRBD1. The CDR3 spans 15 residues. Germline V gene sequence: CDR1 MGHRA, CDR2 YSYEKL. Trimming cost V 5 bases and J 4 bases; bases outside gene matches: 9. The CDR3 DNA follows: TGCGCCAGCAGCAGCCGGGACAGGCGAATCTATGGCTACACCTTC. Its translation is CASSSRDRRIYGYTF.

This chain joins TRBV5-4 and TRBJ1-3; D might be TRBD1 (5 bases). CDR3 length equals 14 residues. Per germline, CDR1 SGHNT and CDR2 YYREEE (reference sequence). V lost 4 bases, J lost 4 bases, and 12 bases lay in between. The CDR3 reads CASSDVQGGNTIYF. The CDR3 DNA reads TGTGCCAGCAGCGACGTTCAGGGCGGAAACACCATATATTTT.

The J gene is TRBJ2-2, the V gene TRBV2, with TRBD1 matching over 7 bases. V was pared by 6 bases and J by 8 bases, with 3 bases of the junction left unmatched. This CDR3 is 12 amino acids long. Germline CDR1 SNHLY, CDR2 FYNNEI. CDR3 coding DNA: TGTGCCAGCAGGAGGGGGCAGGGGGAGCTGTTTTTT. This translates into CASRRGQGELFF.

This clone was seen more than once but under ten times. CDR3 amino acids: CASSYSRLHQPQHF. For the CDR3, the DNA is TGTGCCAGCAGTTACTCGAGGCTCCACCAGCCCCAGCATTTT. This chain connects TRBV6-5 to TRBJ1-5; no firm D call. V dropped 0 bases and J dropped 7 bases, with 10 bases sitting between them. The germline CDR1 and CDR2 sequences are MNHEY and SVGAGI. There are 14 residues in the CDR3.

As to this clone: This sample also contains other DNA sequences that code for the same CDR3. CDR3 loop: CASSDGGASTDTQYF. As DNA, the CDR3 is TGTGCCAGCAGTGACGGGGGGGCAAGCACAGATACGCAGTATTTT. This chain uses TRBV6-4 with TRBJ2-3; D possibly corresponds to TRBD2 (7 bases). The V end lost 2 bases, the J end lost 0 bases, and 9 bases lay between the germline ends. The germline CDR1 and CDR2 sequences are MRHNA and SNTAGT. This CDR3 has 15 amino acids.

This chain links TRBV11-1 with TRBJ2-5, with a tentative D call TRBD2 (6 bases). Germline V gene data show CDR1 as SGHAT and CDR2 as FQDESV (reference sequence). This CDR3 has 13 amino acids. V lost 8 bases to trimming and J lost 2 bases, with 12 bases between them. The CDR3 spells CASGRDLQETQYF. DNA for the CDR3: TGTGCCAGCGGGCGGGACTTGCAAGAGACCCAGTACTTC. Together with reference TRBV11-1 and TRBJ2-5, the CDR3 gives the full variable domain: EAEVAQSPRYKITEKSQAVAFWCDPISGHATLYWYRQILGQGPELLVQFQDESVVDDSQLPKDRFSAERLKGVDSTLKIQPAELGDSAMYLCASGRDLQETQYFGPGTRLLVL.

This clone came up once. The gene calls are TRBV10-1 and TRBJ2-1; D uncertain. The CDR3 contains 14 residues. Between the trimmed V and J ends, which lost 6 bases and 2 bases, there was a span of 11 bases. Germline V gene lookup returns CDR1 WNHNN and CDR2 SYGVQD (reference sequence). The DNA of the CDR3 is TGCGCCAGCAGCGCGTCACCAACCTACAATGAGCAGTTCTTC. This translates into CASSASPTYNEQFF.

The chain links TRBV15 to TRBJ1-6, with D tentatively TRBD1 (6 bases). The CDR3 length is 17 residues. The V end lost 0 bases, the J end lost 9 bases, and 18 bases lay between the germline ends. Germline CDR1 and CDR2: LNHNV and YYDKDF (reference sequence). The CDR3 loop reads CATSREGSRGAGSPLHF. The CDR3 region has the DNA TGTGCCACCAGCAGAGAAGGGAGTCGGGGGGCTGGTTCACCCCTCCACTTT. Full variable domain (outside the CDR3, taken from reference TRBV15 and TRBJ1-6): DAMVIQNPRYQVTQFGKPVTLSCSQTLNHNVMYWYQQKSSQAPKLLFHYYDKDFNNEADTPDNFQSRRPNTSFCFLDIRSPGLGDTAMYLCATSREGSRGAGSPLHFGNGTRLTVT.

The chain joins TRBV15 to TRBJ1-1, with 9 bases lining up with TRBD1. Trimming removed 2 bases from V and 4 bases from J; junction bases left unmatched: 5. The CDR3 spans 15 residues. Germline V lookup: CDR1 LNHNV, CDR2 YYDKDF (reference sequence). CDR3 coding DNA: TGTGCCACCAGCAGAAAACAGGGGGCTCGCACTGAAGCTTTCTTT. Amino acids: CATSRKQGARTEAFF.

V usage is TRBV2 and J usage is TRBJ2-4; 10 nucleotides agree with TRBD2. Germline V gives CDR1 SNHLY, CDR2 FYNNEI. J was trimmed by 0 bases and V by 8 bases; bases with no gene match: 4. The CDR3 is 15 residues long. The CDR3 reads CASQTSGVAKNIQYF. CDR3 DNA sequence: TGTGCCAGCCAAACTAGCGGGGTAGCCAAAAACATTCAGTACTTC. The variable domain in full, with the rest retrieved from reference TRBV2 and TRBJ2-4, is EPEVTQTPSHQVTQMGQEVILRCVPISNHLYFYWYRQILGQKVEFLVSFYNNEISEKSEIFDDQFSVERPDGSNFTLKIRSTKLEDSAMYFCASQTSGVAKNIQYFGAGTRLSVL.

This clone was seen only once. V gene TRBV11-2 combines with J gene TRBJ1-5; 8 bases match TRBD1. This CDR3 has 17 amino acids. The trim removed 1 base at V and 5 bases at J, leaving 10 bases unmatched. Germline V CDR1 and CDR2: SGHAT, FQNNGV. This chain's CDR3 is CASSLGHTGGIDQPQHF. CDR3 sequence (DNA): TGTGCCAGCAGCTTAGGGCATACAGGGGGGATCGATCAGCCCCAGCATTTT. Together with reference TRBV11-2 and TRBJ1-5, the CDR3 gives the full variable domain: EAGVAQSPRYKIIEKRQSVAFWCNPISGHATLYWYQQILGQGPKLLIQFQNNGVVDDSQLPKDRFSAERLKGVDSTLKIQPAKLEDSAVYLCASSLGHTGGIDQPQHFGDGTRLSIL.

The chain joins TRBV9 to TRBJ2-7; D call uncertain. From germline, CDR1 is SGDLS and CDR2 YYNGEE. CDR3 length equals 15 residues. V lost 4 bases and J lost 0, with 14 bases in between. The CDR3 sequence: CASSPMGPPSYEQYF. DNA of the CDR3: TGTGCCAGCAGCCCGATGGGCCCTCCCTCCTACGAGCAGTACTTC.

The count of this clone is one. This rearrangement joins TRBV9 to TRBJ2-2; tentatively, D is TRBD1 (6 bases). CDR3 length: 17 residues. Germline V gene lookup returns CDR1 SGDLS and CDR2 YYNGEE. V lost 2 bases, J lost 6 bases, and 20 bases lay in between. The CDR3 reads CASSVAPTGSWAGELFF. The CDR3 DNA reads TGTGCCAGCAGCGTGGCCCCCACAGGGAGTTGGGCCGGGGAGCTGTTTTTT.

The chain recombines TRBV10-1 with TRBJ2-2, with 7 bases identical to TRBD2. V shed 5 bases and J 1 base; nucleotides not matched to a gene: 7. The CDR3 loop spans 16 amino acids. Germline V gives CDR1 WNHNN, CDR2 SYGVQD (reference sequence). As DNA, the CDR3 is TGCGCCAGCAGTAGTTCTCGCGGGGGGAACACCGGGGAGCTGTTTTTT. Protein: CASSSSRGGNTGELFF.

The chain has TRBV9 and TRBJ1-4, with D possibly being TRBD1 (6 bases). Trimming shortened V by 4 bases and J by 6 bases, and 13 bases separated the two germline ends. Germline V gene sequence: CDR1 SGDLS, CDR2 YYNGEE. The CDR3 runs 14 residues. CDR3 sequence: CASSPRTADEKLFF. The DNA for the CDR3 is TGTGCCAGCAGCCCAAGGACAGCTGATGAAAAACTGTTTTTT.

The V gene is TRBV4-1, the J gene TRBJ2-7; D might be TRBD1 (6 bases). The CDR3 totals 16 residues. V gave up 4 bases and J gave up 3 bases, with 19 bases separating them. Germline V gives CDR1 MGHRA, CDR2 YSYEKL. The DNA for the CDR3 is TGCGCCAGCAGCCTAACCCCGACAGGAGAAAGCTACGAGCAGTACTTC. This sequence encodes CASSLTPTGESYEQYF.

The V call is TRBV11-2, the J call TRBJ1-1, with D possibly TRBD1 on 6 matching bases. This CDR3 is 15 amino acids long. The ends were cut back, 0 bases at V and 4 bases at J, with 12 bases in the middle. Germline V lookup: CDR1 SGHAT, CDR2 FQNNGV. The CDR3 nucleotides read TGTGCCAGCAGCTTAGATGGTACAGGGCGCACTGAAGCTTTCTTT. This sequence encodes CASSLDGTGRTEAFF.

CDR3 bases: TGTGCCATCATGCTGGATGTGGGGACAGGGGGCTCTGGCTACACCTTC. It yields the protein CAIMLDVGTGGSGYTF. The gene calls are TRBV10-3 and TRBJ1-2; 12 nucleotides match TRBD1. V shed 7 bases, J shed 7 bases, and the junction held 13 bases outside the gene matches. Germline-derived CDR1 and CDR2 are ENHRY and SYGVKD. The CDR3 runs to 16 residues.

The chain is built from TRBV7-9 and TRBJ2-7; tentatively, D is TRBD2 (5 bases). V dropped 5 bases and J dropped 3 bases, with 14 bases sitting between them. Per germline, CDR1 SEHNR and CDR2 FQNEAQ (reference sequence). The CDR3 is made up of 14 amino acids. CDR3 nucleotide sequence: TGTGCCAGCAGCCTAAATAGCGCTGTCTACGAGCAGTACTTC. It codes for CASSLNSAVYEQYF.

This clone has just one count. The genes are TRBV4-3 and TRBJ2-5; 8 bases match TRBD2. V dropped 4 bases and J dropped 5; count of bases not matched to a gene: 9. CDR1 is LGHNA, CDR2 YSLEER, per germline. The length of the CDR3 is 15 residues. Written as DNA, the CDR3 is TGCGCCAGCAGCCCCCTTTACGGGGGGGCGGAGACCCAGTACTTC. Amino acids: CASSPLYGGAETQYF.

The V gene is TRBV4-2, the J gene TRBJ2-3; D unclear. The CDR3 spans 14 residues. The germline gives CDR1 LGHNA, CDR2 YNFKEQ. V shed 3 bases and J shed 2 bases, with 9 bases lying between them. CDR3: CASSHRLHTDTQYF. The CDR3 nucleotides are TGTGCCAGCAGCCATCGACTCCACACAGATACGCAGTATTTT.

This chain connects TRBV28 to TRBJ2-1; TRBD1 aligns across 8 bases. V lost 9 bases, J lost 8 bases, and 9 bases stayed unmatched. The CDR3 is 13 residues long. The germline gives CDR1 MDHEN, CDR2 SYDVKM. CDR3 loop: CASSTGGYDEQFF. The CDR3 nucleotides are TGTGCCAGTTCCACAGGGGGATATGATGAGCAGTTCTTC.

The rearrangement uses TRBV7-2 and TRBJ1-5; TRBD1 matches at 8 bases. Per the germline V gene, CDR1 is SGHTA and CDR2 is FQGNSA. The V segment lost 1 base and the J segment 9 bases; nucleotides outside the gene matches: 5. The CDR3 covers 14 residues. In nucleotides, the CDR3 is TGTGCCAGCAGCTTAGTCGCAGGGGGCCGGCCCCAGCATTTT. Translated: CASSLVAGGRPQHF.

This clone was picked up one time. The rearrangement links TRBV30 to TRBJ1-4; 9 bases map to TRBD1. The CDR3 length is 14 residues. Germline CDR1 GTSNPN, CDR2 SVGIG (reference sequence). The junction had 6 bases not matched to a gene; V was cut back by 3 bases and J by 7 bases. As DNA, the CDR3 is TGTGCCTGGAGCTTCGGGACAGGGCCTGAAAAACTGTTTTTT. Translating gives CAWSFGTGPEKLFF.